This TCR beta chain comes out of a study of OX40 agonist ivuxolimab in advanced cancers. Across the study: Three dose-escalation patients had partial responses: one with hepatocellular carcinoma and two with cutaneous melanoma. Study results and limitations: Certain nonresponding patients likewise had low normalized T-cell clonal expansion. With doses of 0.1 to 3.0 mg/kg, CD4+ and CD8+ blood T cells had undergone clonal expansion by week 6. Not determined was the antigen specificity of the expanded peripheral T cells.

In the case of this clone: What it binds is not known.

Germline V CDR1 and CDR2: MDHEN, SYDVKM. The CDR3 has 12 amino acids. V shed 8 bases, J shed 9 bases, and the junction held 5 bases outside the gene matches. This table comes from immunoSEQ multiplex PCR, and its TCRdb copy is limited to in-frame clones, with some not included. The sample yields roughly 61,000 clones, 88% seen once. The source is an adult with an advanced solid tumor such as melanoma, head and neck, liver or kidney cancer. The chain recombines TRBV28 with TRBJ2-4, with 9 bases identical to TRBD1. This material consisted of CD4+ or CD8+ T cells sorted from blood, taken in a trial of the OX40 agonist ivuxolimab. The CDR3 DNA reads as TGTGCCAGCTTTGACAGGGGGTCCATTCAGTACTTC. Its translation: CASFDRGSIQYF.